The 19 T cell receptor beta chains below all came from one sample that was sequenced in a study of blood T cells in healthy people across ages. A sample-barcoded 5' primer and a J-beta primer mix were used in a second PCR of roughly 7 to 11 cycles. TCRdb called the 5' RACE reads again in MiXCR, with one record for every CDR3 protein. The sample includes hundreds of thousands of distinct CDR3 sequences, about 43% of them seen just once. The sequencing sample was made of blood. These receptors were collected from a man at least 80 years old in good health.

This clonotype occurred many times. The chain couples TRBV11-3 to TRBJ2-6; D call uncertain. This CDR3 has 10 residues. In germline, CDR1 is SGHNT, CDR2 YENEEA. The CDR3 region is CAAQTNVLTF. In nucleotides, the CDR3 is TGTGCGGCCCAGACCAACGTCCTGACTTTC.

This clonotype was counted between two and nine times. The J gene is TRBJ2-1, the V gene TRBV20-1; the D call may be TRBD1 or TRBD2 (6 bases each). Germline CDR1 DFQATT, CDR2 SNEGSKA (reference sequence). V lost 5 bases, J lost 3 bases, and 17 bases lay in between. This CDR3 region has 15 residues. CDR3 sequence: CSAQRGTSLYNEQFF. CDR3 DNA: TGCAGTGCTCAAAGGGGGACTTCTCTCTACAATGAGCAGTTCTTC.

The chain recombines TRBV5-1 with TRBJ2-7; D gene ambiguous. The V and J ends lost 1 base and 0 bases respectively, with 11 bases between them. The CDR3 runs to 15 residues. Germline values: CDR1 SGHRS, CDR2 YFSETQ. The CDR3 bases are TGCGCCAGCAGCTTGCCCCAAGCAGGCTCCTACGAGCAGTACTTC. It yields the protein CASSLPQAGSYEQYF. The entire variable domain, with the rest obtained from reference TRBV5-1 and TRBJ2-7, is as follows: KAGVTQTPRYLIKTRGQQVTLSCSPISGHRSVSWYQQTPGQGLQFLFEYFSETQRNKGNFPGRFSGRQFSNSRSEMNVSTLELGDSALYLCASSLPQAGSYEQYFGPGTRLTVT.

The chain has TRBV5-1 and TRBJ1-1, with D perhaps matching TRBD1 (6 bases). Germline CDR1 is SGHRS and CDR2 is YFSETQ. This CDR3 contains 15 residues. V lost 4 bases, J lost 1 base, and 14 bases lay in between. CDR3 bases: TGCGCCAGCAGCCTGGACAGAAGTGGGAACACTGAAGCTTTCTTT. Translation: CASSLDRSGNTEAFF.

This sequence joins TRBV20-1 and TRBJ2-4; maybe TRBD1 (5 bases). Judging by the DNA end, TRBJ2-7 fits better; the J call may be wrong. Germline loops: CDR1 DFQATT, CDR2 SNEGSKA (reference sequence). The CDR3 extends over 12 amino acids. The CDR3 coding sequence is TGCAGTGCTAGTATATCAGGGTACGAGCAGTACTTC. Its translation is CSASISGYEQYF.

This chain's CDR3 is CAILGTATNYGYTF. CDR3 DNA sequence: TGTGCCATCTTAGGGACGGCCACTAACTATGGCTACACCTTC. The chain combines TRBV7-2 with TRBJ1-2; weak D call: TRBD1 (5 bases). Trimming stripped 10 bases from V and 0 bases from J, with 15 bases between. The CDR3 extends over 14 amino acids. Germline V gives CDR1 SGHTA, CDR2 FQGNSA.

The V call is TRBV20-1, the J call TRBJ2-5; a weak D match, TRBD1 (6 bases). The CDR3 has 15 residues. Trimming shortened V by 3 bases and J by 5 bases, and 19 bases separated the two germline ends. The germline V gene has CDR1 DFQATT and CDR2 SNEGSKA (reference sequence). Here the CDR3 reads CSASGSALRGETQYF. The CDR3 region has the DNA TGCAGTGCTAGTGGTAGCGCTTTAAGGGGGGAGACCCAGTACTTC.

The gene calls are TRBV27 and TRBJ1-1; D may be TRBD1 (6 bases). Germline-derived CDR1 and CDR2 are MNHEY and SMNVEV (reference sequence). The CDR3 spans 13 residues. V was pared by 3 bases and J by 11 bases, with 16 bases between. DNA for the CDR3: TGTGCCAGCAGTTTGAACAGTGCCACAGGGGCTTTCTTT. Translation: CASSLNSATGAFF.

V and J are TRBV20-1 and TRBJ2-5, with TRBD1 identical over 9 bases. Germline CDR1 reads DFQATT; CDR2 reads SNEGSKA (reference sequence). Trimming removed 0 bases from V and 5 bases from J; junction bases left unmatched: 7. The CDR3 has 15 residues. The CDR3 loop is CSAREDRGFVETQYF. CDR3 DNA sequence: TGCAGTGCTAGAGAGGACAGGGGTTTTGTCGAGACCCAGTACTTC.

V gene TRBV7-8 combines with J gene TRBJ2-5; D may be TRBD1 (5 bases). V gave up 7 bases and J gave up 11 bases, with 35 bases separating them. This CDR3 spans 18 amino acids. The germline V gene encodes CDR1 SGHVS and CDR2 FQNEAQ. The CDR3 coding sequence is TGTGCCAGCATCCACCGTCCCCTGGGGCAGGGCGTCCACAATGAGCAGTACTTC. It yields the protein CASIHRPLGQGVHNEQYF.

The chain joins TRBV5-6 to TRBJ2-1; possibly TRBD1 for D (5 bases). The CDR3 extends over 13 amino acids. Trimming left V 4 bases short and J 8 bases short, with 13 bases between. Germline loops: CDR1 SGHDT, CDR2 YYEEEE. The CDR3 reads CASSRQGYDEQFF. The CDR3 DNA is TGTGCCAGCAGCCGGCAGGGTTACGATGAGCAGTTCTTC.

This chain joins TRBV6-6 and TRBJ2-5; 7 bases map to TRBD1. The CDR3 runs to 13 residues. Germline trimming cut 8 bases from V and 11 bases from J; bases unmatched to any gene: 14. Germline CDR1 reads MNHNY; CDR2 reads SVGAGI (reference sequence). CDR3 loop: CASGWGQPNEQYF. CDR3 bases: TGTGCCAGCGGTTGGGGACAGCCTAATGAGCAGTACTTC.

A word on this clonotype: At one of its ends the junction is not consistent with the germline gene, which may arise from a read error. The CDR3 region is CASTVDSPPYKQYF. DNA of the CDR3: TGTGCCAGCACCGTGGACAGCCCCCCCTACAAGCAGTACTTC. The gene calls are TRBV6-5 and TRBJ2-7; D perhaps matches TRBD1 (6 bases). Germline lookup yields CDR1 MNHEY and CDR2 SVGAGI. The CDR3 covers 14 residues.

This rearrangement joins TRBV7-9 to TRBJ1-3; a possible D gene is TRBD1 (5 bases). The CDR3 sequence is 14 residues long. Per germline, CDR1 SEHNR and CDR2 FQNEAQ (reference sequence). The V gene lost 4 bases and the J gene lost 3 bases, with 10 bases spanning the gap. The DNA for the CDR3 is TGTGCCAGCAGCTCCGGGACCGATGGAAACACCATATATTTT. This encodes CASSSGTDGNTIYF.

This clonotype has only a few counts. V usage is TRBV28 and J usage is TRBJ2-3, with 10 bases aligning to TRBD1. The CDR3 contains 15 residues. V lost 6 bases, J lost 7 bases, and 10 bases stayed unmatched. Per germline, CDR1 MDHEN and CDR2 SYDVKM. The CDR3 sequence: CASRPQGQGGYTQYF. Written as DNA, the CDR3 is TGTGCCAGCAGACCCCAAGGACAGGGGGGATATACGCAGTATTTT.

By sample share, this clonotype is medium-sized. V gene TRBV30 combines with J gene TRBJ2-1, with D perhaps matching TRBD1 (6 bases). Germline CDR1 is GTSNPN and CDR2 is SVGIG (reference sequence). The CDR3 has 12 residues. V lost 5 bases, J lost 7 bases, and 12 bases lay in between. CDR3 nucleotide sequence: TGTGCCTGGGGACAGATTGGTAATGAGCAGTTCTTC. Translating it yields CAWGQIGNEQFF.

The gene calls are TRBV27 and TRBJ1-5; D gene ambiguous. The germline V gene has CDR1 MNHEY and CDR2 SMNVEV (reference sequence). V was pared by 6 bases and J by 6 bases, with 12 bases between. This CDR3 is built from 13 residues. The DNA for the CDR3 is TGTGCCAGCAGCCCCCTCGGAACTCAGCCCCAGCATTTT. Translation: CASSPLGTQPQHF.

This clonotype was found many times. The CDR3 DNA is TGTGCCAGCAGCTTAACCCTAGGGGCCAACGTCCTGACTTTC. Its protein product is CASSLTLGANVLTF. The chain joins TRBV7-2 to TRBJ2-6; D gene unclear. Per the germline V gene, CDR1 is SGHTA and CDR2 is FQGNSA. V dropped 2 bases and J dropped 4 bases, with 6 bases sitting between them. The CDR3 contains 14 residues. Using reference TRBV7-2 and TRBJ2-6 for the parts outside the CDR3, the full variable domain is GAGVSQSPSNKVTEKGKDVELRCDPISGHTALYWYRQSLGQGLEFLIYFQGNSAPDKSGLPSDRFSAERTGGSVSTLTIQRTQQEDSAVYLCASSLTLGANVLTFGAGSRLTVL.

In regard to this clonotype: The CDR3 ends on some other residue instead of the conserved phenylalanine or tryptophan, so this is likely a read error. The genes are TRBV11-3 and TRBJ2-7, with 9 bases matching TRBD2. Germline V lookup: CDR1 SGHNT, CDR2 YENEEA. J lost 7 bases, V lost 3 bases, and 7 bases had no gene match. The CDR3 has 14 amino acids. CDR3 DNA: TGTGCCAGCAGCTTCGGGACTAGCCTCAATGAGCAGTACTAC. It yields the protein CASSFGTSLNEQYY.